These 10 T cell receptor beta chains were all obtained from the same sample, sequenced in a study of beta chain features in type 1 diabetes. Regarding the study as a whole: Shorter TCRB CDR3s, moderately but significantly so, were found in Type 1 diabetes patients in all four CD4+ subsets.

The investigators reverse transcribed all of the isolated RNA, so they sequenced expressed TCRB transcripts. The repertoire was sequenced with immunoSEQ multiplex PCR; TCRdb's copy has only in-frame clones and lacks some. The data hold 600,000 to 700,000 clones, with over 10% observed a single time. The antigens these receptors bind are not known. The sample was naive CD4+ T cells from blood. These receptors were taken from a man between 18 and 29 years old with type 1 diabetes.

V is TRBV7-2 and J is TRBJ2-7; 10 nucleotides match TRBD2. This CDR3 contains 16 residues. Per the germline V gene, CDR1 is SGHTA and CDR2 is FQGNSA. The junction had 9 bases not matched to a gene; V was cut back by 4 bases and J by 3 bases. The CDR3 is CASSSSGAGGLYEQYF. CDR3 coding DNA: TGTGCCAGCAGCTCTTCGGGAGCGGGGGGGCTCTACGAGCAGTACTTC.

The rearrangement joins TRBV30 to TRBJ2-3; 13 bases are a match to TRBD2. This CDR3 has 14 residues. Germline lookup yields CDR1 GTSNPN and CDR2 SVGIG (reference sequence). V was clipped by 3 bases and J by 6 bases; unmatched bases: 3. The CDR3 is CAWRETSGGDTQYF. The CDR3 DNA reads TGTGCCTGGAGGGAGACTAGCGGGGGGGATACGCAGTATTTT.

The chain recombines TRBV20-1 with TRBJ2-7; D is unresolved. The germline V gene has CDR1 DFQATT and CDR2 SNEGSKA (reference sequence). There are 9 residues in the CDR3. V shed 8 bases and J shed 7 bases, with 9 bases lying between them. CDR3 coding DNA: TGCAGTCCCCTAGGGGAGCAGTACTTC. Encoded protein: CSPLGEQYF.

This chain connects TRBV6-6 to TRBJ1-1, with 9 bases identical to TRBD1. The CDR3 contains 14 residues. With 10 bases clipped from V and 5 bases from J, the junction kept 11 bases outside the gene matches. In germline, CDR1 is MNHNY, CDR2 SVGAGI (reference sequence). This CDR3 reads CATIQGQGETEAFF. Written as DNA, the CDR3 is TGTGCCACCATTCAGGGACAGGGCGAGACTGAAGCTTTCTTT.

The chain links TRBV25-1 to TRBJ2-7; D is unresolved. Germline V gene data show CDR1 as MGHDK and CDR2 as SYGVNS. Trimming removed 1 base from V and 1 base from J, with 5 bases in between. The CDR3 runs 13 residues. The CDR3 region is CASSESGSYEQYF. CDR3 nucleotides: TGTGCCAGCAGTGAATCCGGTTCCTACGAGCAGTACTTC.

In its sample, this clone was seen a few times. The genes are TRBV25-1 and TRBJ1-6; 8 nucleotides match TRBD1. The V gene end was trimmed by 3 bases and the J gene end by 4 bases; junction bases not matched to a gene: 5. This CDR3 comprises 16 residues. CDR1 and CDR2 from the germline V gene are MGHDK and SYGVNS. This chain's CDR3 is CASSDSGTGYNSPLHF. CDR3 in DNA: TGTGCCAGCAGTGATTCCGGGACAGGTTATAATTCACCCCTCCACTTT.

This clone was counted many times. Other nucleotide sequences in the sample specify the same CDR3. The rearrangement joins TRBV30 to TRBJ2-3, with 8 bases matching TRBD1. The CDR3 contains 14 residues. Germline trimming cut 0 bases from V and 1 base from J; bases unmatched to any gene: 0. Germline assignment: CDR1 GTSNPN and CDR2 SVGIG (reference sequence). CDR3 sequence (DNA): TGTGCCTGGAGTGTACAGGGGGGCACAGATACGCAGTATTTT. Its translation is CAWSVQGGTDTQYF.

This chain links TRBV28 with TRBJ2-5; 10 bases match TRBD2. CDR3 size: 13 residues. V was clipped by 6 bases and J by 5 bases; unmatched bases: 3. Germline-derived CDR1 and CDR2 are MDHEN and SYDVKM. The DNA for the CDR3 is TGTGCCAGCAGGGGACTAGCGCTGGAGACCCAGTACTTC. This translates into CASRGLALETQYF.

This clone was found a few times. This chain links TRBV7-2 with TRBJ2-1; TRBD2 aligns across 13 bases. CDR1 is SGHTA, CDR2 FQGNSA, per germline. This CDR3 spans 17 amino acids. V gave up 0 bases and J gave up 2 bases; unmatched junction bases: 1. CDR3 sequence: CASSLAGTSGAYNEQFF. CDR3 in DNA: TGTGCCAGCAGCTTAGCGGGGACTAGCGGGGCCTACAATGAGCAGTTCTTC. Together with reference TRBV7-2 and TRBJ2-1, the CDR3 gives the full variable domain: GAGVSQSPSNKVTEKGKDVELRCDPISGHTALYWYRQSLGQGLEFLIYFQGNSAPDKSGLPSDRFSAERTGGSVSTLTIQRTQQEDSAVYLCASSLAGTSGAYNEQFFGPGTRLTVL.

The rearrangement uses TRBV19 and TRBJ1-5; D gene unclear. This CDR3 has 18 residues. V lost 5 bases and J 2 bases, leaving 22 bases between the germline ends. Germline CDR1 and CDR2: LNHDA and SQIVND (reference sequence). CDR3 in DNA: TGTGCCAGTAGTGTCCCCCCGGGGAGGGCGGCTGGCAATCAGCCCCAGCATTTT. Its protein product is CASSVPPGRAAGNQPQHF.